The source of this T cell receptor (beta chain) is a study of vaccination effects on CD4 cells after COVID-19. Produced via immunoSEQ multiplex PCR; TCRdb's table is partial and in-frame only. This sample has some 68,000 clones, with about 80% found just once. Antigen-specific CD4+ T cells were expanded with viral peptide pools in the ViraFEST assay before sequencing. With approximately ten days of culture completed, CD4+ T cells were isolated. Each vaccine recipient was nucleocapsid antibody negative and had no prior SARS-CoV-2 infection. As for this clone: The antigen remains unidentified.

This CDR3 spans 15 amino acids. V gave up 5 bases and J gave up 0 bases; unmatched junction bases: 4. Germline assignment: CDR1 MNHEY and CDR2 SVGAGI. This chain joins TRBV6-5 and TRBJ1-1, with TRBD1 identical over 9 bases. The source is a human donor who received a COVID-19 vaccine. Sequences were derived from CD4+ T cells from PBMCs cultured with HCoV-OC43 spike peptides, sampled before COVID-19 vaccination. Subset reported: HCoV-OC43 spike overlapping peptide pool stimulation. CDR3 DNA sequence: TGTGCCAGCAGTCGGGACAGGGACATGAACACTGAAGCTTTCTTT. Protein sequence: CASSRDRDMNTEAFF.